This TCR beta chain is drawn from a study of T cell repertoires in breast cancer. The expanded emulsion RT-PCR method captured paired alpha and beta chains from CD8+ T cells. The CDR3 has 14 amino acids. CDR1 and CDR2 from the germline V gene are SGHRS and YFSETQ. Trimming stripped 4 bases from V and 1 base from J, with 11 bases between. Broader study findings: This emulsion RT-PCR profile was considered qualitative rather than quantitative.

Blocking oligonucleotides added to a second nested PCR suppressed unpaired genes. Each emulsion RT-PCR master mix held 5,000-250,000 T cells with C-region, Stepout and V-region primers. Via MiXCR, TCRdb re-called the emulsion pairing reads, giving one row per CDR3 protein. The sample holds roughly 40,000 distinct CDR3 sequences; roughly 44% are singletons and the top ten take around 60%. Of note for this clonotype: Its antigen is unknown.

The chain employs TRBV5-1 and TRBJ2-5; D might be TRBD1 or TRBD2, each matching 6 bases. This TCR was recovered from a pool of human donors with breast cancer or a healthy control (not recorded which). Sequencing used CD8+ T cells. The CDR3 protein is CASSTGAAQETQYF. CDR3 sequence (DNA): TGCGCCAGCAGCACGGGGGCGGCCCAAGAGACCCAGTACTTC.